Listed below are T cell receptor beta chains from one sample, sequenced in a study of beta chain features in type 1 diabetes. Sequencing used immunoSEQ multiplex PCR; TCRdb keeps in-frame clones, though not all of them. The repertoire includes fewer than 400,000 clones, roughly 8% of them detected once, and roughly 0.44% sits in the top ten. The sequenced sample was central memory CD4+ T cells from blood. Receptors were obtained from a woman aged 18-35 years in good health. CDR3s include the opening cysteine and the closing phenylalanine or tryptophan. A D gene is named only where the DNA matches it firmly. Size is omitted from some rows. Given values are once, few, many or a class for expanded clones.

TRBJ2-3 - TRBV7-6 TRBD2 CASSLTSGSLTDTQYF TGTGCCAGCAGCTTGACTAGCGGGAGCCTCACAGATACGCAGTATTTT
TRBJ1-5 few TRBV7-2 - CASSLVTGQNQPQHF TGTGCCAGCAGCTTAGTAACAGGGCAAAATCAGCCCCAGCATTTT
TRBJ1-1 - TRBV9 - CASSVLQPSQNTEAFF TGTGCCAGCAGCGTACTCCAGCCCAGCCAGAACACTGAAGCTTTCTTT
TRBJ2-3 - TRBV27 TRBD2 CASRPLPGGSLGDTQYF TGTGCCAGCAGGCCCCTTCCGGGAGGTTCGTTAGGAGATACGCAGTATTTT
TRBJ2-7 many TRBV5-6 TRBD1 CASSSGTGNADQQYF TGTGCCAGCAGCTCCGGGACAGGAAACGCGGATCAGCAGTACTTC
TRBJ2-4 - TRBV7-2 - CASSFGGTGAKNIQYF TGTGCCAGCAGCTTTGGGGGGACGGGAGCCAAAAACATTCAGTACTTC
TRBJ1-4 many TRBV7-3 - CASSLRPAATNEKLFF TGTGCCAGCAGCTTAAGGCCCGCGGCAACTAATGAAAAACTGTTTTTT
TRBJ2-7 - TRBV19 TRBD2 CASSVGTSGSYEQYF TGTGCCAGTAGCGTAGGGACTAGCGGATCCTACGAGCAGTACTTC
TRBJ1-1 few TRBV5-1 - CASSLAIQGNTEAFF TGCGCCAGCAGCTTGGCCATCCAGGGGAACACTGAAGCTTTCTTT
TRBJ2-7 - TRBV19 - CASSATGRSYEQYF TGTGCCAGTAGTGCCACGGGACGATCCTACGAGCAGTACTTC
TRBJ1-4 many TRBV2 - CASETNGIGSLFF TGTGCCAGCGAGACGAATGGGATCGGCTCGCTGTTTTTT
TRBJ2-1 few TRBV4-2 TRBD2 CASSPESQLAGDYNEQFF TGTGCCAGCAGCCCGGAATCTCAACTAGCGGGAGACTACAATGAGCAGTTCTTC
TRBJ1-3 few TRBV4-2 - CASSQEKRDRQGNTIYF TGTGCCAGCAGCCAAGAGAAGAGAGACAGGCAGGGAAACACCATATATTTT
TRBJ2-5 - TRBV2 - CASNEGKGQETQYF TGTGCCAGCAATGAAGGGAAGGGCCAAGAGACCCAGTACTTC
TRBJ2-3 - TRBV7-2 - CASSLAAYTDTQYF TGTGCCAGCAGCTTAGCCGCATACACAGATACGCAGTATTTT
TRBJ2-7 few TRBV4-2 TRBD1 CASSQQTGTGGYEQYF TGTGCCAGCAGCCAACAAACCGGGACAGGGGGCTACGAGCAGTACTTC
TRBJ2-3 - TRBV27 - CASSPNTDTQYF TGTGCCAGCAGTCCAAATACAGATACGCAGTATTTT
TRBJ2-2 - TRBV11-1 - CASSQVVTGELFF TGTGCCAGCAGCCAAGTGGTGACCGGGGAGCTGTTTTTT
TRBJ2-5 few TRBV27 TRBD2 CASASSSGQEQETQYF TGTGCCAGCGCCTCATCTAGCGGGCAAGAACAAGAGACCCAGTACTTC
TRBJ2-3 - TRBV4-2 - CASSQVSSDTQYF TGTGCCAGCAGCCAAGTGAGTTCAGATACGCAGTATTTT
TRBJ2-7 few TRBV7-8 TRBD1 CASSARDRTTYEQYF TGTGCCAGCAGCGCCCGGGACAGGACCACCTACGAGCAGTACTTC
TRBJ2-1 - TRBV29-1 TRBD2 CSVPGGVAGVREQFF TGCAGCGTGCCAGGGGGGGTAGCGGGAGTACGTGAGCAGTTCTTC
TRBJ2-7 few TRBV5-1 - CASSALDQGMYEQYF TGCGCCAGCAGCGCCCTGGATCAGGGAATGTACGAGCAGTACTTC
TRBJ1-4 many TRBV7-2 - CASSPRTINEKLFF TGTGCCAGCAGCCCCCGGACTATAAATGAAAAACTGTTTTTT
TRBJ2-1 - TRBV5-1 TRBD2 CASMGLAGVNEQFF TGCGCCAGCATGGGACTAGCGGGAGTCAATGAGCAGTTCTTC
TRBJ2-1 - TRBV4-1 TRBD2 CASSQPLSGRAQQFF TGCGCCAGCAGCCAACCCTTGAGCGGGAGGGCCCAGCAGTTCTTC
TRBJ2-3 - TRBV19 - CASSITTDTQYF TGTGCCAGTAGTATCACCACAGATACGCAGTATTTT
TRBJ2-1 - TRBV14 - CASSQGSDTFFSSSYNEQFF TGTGCCAGCAGCCAGGGTTCGGACACGTTTTTCTCCTCCTCCTACAATGAGCAGTTCTTC
TRBJ2-2 - TRBV7-9 TRBD2 CASSLASGRIGELFF TGTGCCAGCAGCTTAGCTAGCGGGAGGATCGGGGAGCTGTTTTTT
TRBJ2-7 few TRBV6-6 - CASSFTPYEQYF TGTGCCAGCAGTTTTACACCGTACGAGCAGTACTTC
TRBJ1-4 - TRBV28 - CASSLVGTNEKLFF TGTGCCAGCAGTTTGGTGGGAACTAATGAAAAACTGTTTTTT
TRBJ2-2 few TRBV28 TRBD1 CASSPGGTGGIGELFF TGTGCCAGCAGTCCCGGAGGGACAGGGGGAATCGGGGAGCTGTTTTTT
TRBJ1-2 few TRBV4-1 - CASSQGTGRTYGYTF TGCGCCAGCAGCCAAGGTACAGGCCGTACCTATGGCTACACCTTC
TRBJ2-7 - TRBV7-9 - CASSRTAYEQYF TGTGCCAGCAGCCGGACGGCCTACGAGCAGTACTTC
TRBJ2-6 - TRBV5-1 TRBD1 CASSLHRGSGANVLTF TGCGCCAGCAGCTTGCACAGGGGCTCTGGGGCCAACGTCCTGACTTTC
TRBJ1-5 - TRBV7-2 - CASSLGGSGVNQPQHF TGTGCCAGCAGCTTAGGAGGATCAGGGGTGAATCAGCCCCAGCATTTT
TRBJ2-1 few TRBV19 TRBD2 CASSILLAGYNEQFF TGTGCCAGTAGTATTTTGCTAGCGGGATACAATGAGCAGTTCTTC
TRBJ2-2 few TRBV19 TRBD2 CASSIRLAGGTGELFF TGTGCCAGTAGTATCCGGCTAGCGGGCGGCACCGGGGAGCTGTTTTTT
TRBJ2-1 - TRBV2 TRBD2 CASRGTSGINEQFF TGTGCCAGCCGCGGGACTAGCGGGATCAATGAGCAGTTCTTC
TRBJ1-1 - TRBV9 - CASSVGAEVTEAFF TGTGCCAGCAGCGTAGGAGCGGAGGTCACTGAAGCTTTCTTT
TRBJ1-2 few TRBV28 TRBD1 CASSLWAPPGQKIYGYTF TGTGCCAGCAGTTTATGGGCTCCCCCGGGACAGAAAATCTATGGCTACACCTTC
TRBJ1-1 - TRBV20-1 - CSASGSTRGIF TGCAGTGCTAGTGGGTCGACTAGGGGTATCTTT
TRBJ2-7 - TRBV11-2 TRBD2 CASSSYGLAGGSEQYF TGTGCCAGCAGCTCCTACGGACTAGCGGGAGGGTCCGAGCAGTACTTC
TRBJ1-4 - TRBV11-2 - CASSLDLGQATNEKLFF TGTGCCAGCAGCTTAGATTTGGGGCAGGCAACTAATGAAAAACTGTTTTTT
TRBJ2-2 few TRBV7-9 - CASSLDGLGELFF TGTGCCAGCAGCTTAGATGGTCTCGGGGAGCTGTTTTTT
TRBJ2-7 few TRBV28 - CASTVGGQSEQYF TGTGCCAGCACCGTGGGGGGTCAGTCCGAGCAGTACTTC
TRBJ2-3 few TRBV9 - CASSVGRQDTQYF TGTGCCAGCAGCGTAGGGCGGCAAGATACGCAGTATTTT
TRBJ2-5 - TRBV29-1 - CSVHLRETQYF TGCAGCGTCCATTTGCGGGAGACCCAGTACTTC
TRBJ2-7 few TRBV7-9 - CASSLTLVEQYF TGTGCCAGCAGCTTAACGCTAGTCGAGCAGTACTTC
TRBJ2-5 few TRBV7-6 - CASSLDRDQETQYF TGTGCCAGCAGCTTAGACAGGGACCAAGAGACCCAGTACTTC
TRBJ2-1 - TRBV18 - CASSVAGNEQFF TGTGCCAGCTCAGTAGCAGGGAATGAGCAGTTCTTC
TRBJ2-3 - TRBV7-2 TRBD1 CASSLVTGPDTQYF TGTGCCAGCAGCTTAGTGACAGGGCCAGATACGCAGTATTTT